This TCR beta chain derives from a study of T cells in Graves' hyperthyroidism and ophthalmopathy. Amplified TCR beta CDR3 regions derived from RNA transcripts. The primer set for the first-round RT-PCR of the TCR CDR3 was HTBI. MiXCR, applied by TCRdb to the multiplex PCR reads, yields one record per CDR3 protein. The data show around 800,000 distinct CDR3 sequences, roughly 40% seen once. Trimming cost V 6 bases and J 4 bases, with 12 bases left between them. Germline CDR1 SQVTM, CDR2 ANQGSEA. The CDR3 covers 12 residues. This clonotype was seen repeatedly, ten times or more. Graves' hyperthyroidism showing no ophthalmopathy progression within 18 months was considered stable. Used for diagnoses were clinical symptoms, serum thyroxine and TRAb, thyroid ultrasound and orbital computed tomography.

This clonotype was sampled from a young man with Graves' hyperthyroidism. The chain recombines TRBV29-1 with TRBJ1-1; D perhaps matches TRBD1 (5 bases). The sequenced material came from blood. CDR3 bases: TGCAGCGTCCTAGACAGCCGCACTGAAGCTTTCTTT. It codes for CSVLDSRTEAFF.